The sequence of this T cell receptor (beta chain) was determined in a study of T cell changes during pregnancy in multiple sclerosis. This CDR3 region has 14 residues. CDR1 is KGHSH and CDR2 is LQKENI in the germline V gene. V trimming: 1 base; J trimming: 2 bases; junction bases outside the gene matches: 0. Sequenced by immunoSEQ multiplex PCR; TCRdb stores in-frame clones only, minus some. The data show 40,000 or so clones, over 90% seen once. The sequencing used CD4+ T cells from peripheral blood mononuclear cells, collected after pregnancy. The chain uses TRBV18 and TRBJ2-7; TRBD1 agrees at 9 bases. The origin of this receptor is a female donor in good health, enrolled as a control in a pregnancy study. Here the CDR3 DNA reads TGTGCCAGCTCACCACGACAGGGGGCCTACGAGCAGTACTTC. Translating it yields CASSPRQGAYEQYF.